These 18 T cell receptor beta chains were all obtained from the same sample, sequenced in a study of regulatory T cells in long-lasting Graves disease. Combining iRepertoire HTBI primers with Arm-PCR of CDR3 regions, the authors built TCR beta libraries. One entry per CDR3 protein, called by TCRdb with MiXCR from the multiplex PCR reads. The sample comprises some 370,000 distinct CDR3 sequences, under 25% of which are singletons, and around 20% rests with the top ten. Indicated time point: persistent/refractory GD, antithyroid drugs over 5 years with positive TRAb. Preparation of the TCR library used RNA extracted from PBMCs. The specimen was peripheral blood mononuclear cells (PBMCs), collected when the disease was refractory, from a patient treated with antithyroid drugs. The origin of the receptors is a female donor with Graves disease.

V usage is TRBV4-2 and J usage is TRBJ2-7, with D possibly being TRBD2 (6 bases). Trimming took 1 base from V and 4 from J, leaving 11 bases between them. The germline V gene encodes CDR1 LGHNA and CDR2 YNFKEQ. CDR3 length: 14 amino acids. CDR3 in amino acids: CASSQGGGTYEQYF. DNA of the CDR3: TGTGCCAGCAGCCAAGGCGGCGGGACTTACGAGCAGTACTTC.

The chain recombines TRBV6-2 or TRBV6-3 with TRBJ2-3; D call uncertain. The germline CDR1 and CDR2 sequences are MNHEY and SVGEGT. V was clipped by 2 bases and J by 6 bases, with 9 bases between them. The CDR3 contains 13 residues. Here the CDR3 reads CASSYTPRDTQYF. CDR3 DNA sequence: TGTGCCAGCAGTTACACCCCGCGGGATACGCAGTATTTT.

Remarks on this clonotype: One end of the junction varies from germline; a read error may be responsible. This chain uses TRBV7-2 with TRBJ2-7; either TRBD1 or TRBD2 may supply D (6 bases each). This CDR3 is built from 16 residues. The germline CDR1 and CDR2 sequences are SGHTA and FQGNSA. The CDR3 DNA follows: TGTGCCAACAGCTTACCTCTGGAGGGGGGTACCTACGAGCAGTACTTC. The encoded protein is CANSLPLEGGTYEQYF.

A few counts support this clonotype. The gene calls are TRBV5-4 and TRBJ2-7; TRBD1 is a possible D gene (6 bases). This CDR3 has 13 amino acids. Trimming cost V 2 bases and J 6 bases, with 12 bases left between them. Germline assignment: CDR1 SGHNT and CDR2 YYREEE (reference sequence). CDR3 nucleotides: TGTGCCAGCAGCTTAGATACAGGGAGCGAGCAGTACTTC. Residues: CASSLDTGSEQYF.

Regarding this clonotype: A much larger clone sits a single nucleotide away, making a read error possible. The J gene is TRBJ1-2, the V gene TRBV6-1; tentatively, D is TRBD1 (5 bases). The CDR3 contains 13 residues. Per the germline V gene, CDR1 is MNHNS and CDR2 is SASEGT. As DNA, the CDR3 is TGTGCCAGCAGTCCGGGGGAGTCCTATGGCTACGCCTTC. This encodes CASSPGESYGYAF.

This clonotype turned up a few times. The V call is TRBV30, the J call TRBJ1-2, with 11 bases that match TRBD1. V lost 5 bases and J lost 7; bases outside the gene matches: 0. From germline, CDR1 is GTSNPN and CDR2 SVGIG (reference sequence). The CDR3 is made up of 11 amino acids. The CDR3 bases are TGTGCCTGGGGGACAGGGGGTGGCTACACCTTC. The encoded protein is CAWGTGGGYTF.

This clonotype was seen only once. The V and J genes are TRBV7-3 and TRBJ2-2; the D is unclear. Per germline, CDR1 SGHTA and CDR2 FQGTGA. This CDR3 has 13 amino acids. V lost 4 bases to trimming and J lost 7 bases, with 10 bases between them. CDR3 loop: CASSSDGGGELFF. The CDR3 region has the DNA TGTGCCAGCAGCTCCGACGGCGGCGGGGAGCTGTTTTTT.

This clonotype occurred a few times. This sequence joins TRBV20-1 and TRBJ2-7; TRBD1 matches at 9 bases. V dropped 5 bases and J dropped 3; count of bases not matched to a gene: 5. CDR1 is DFQATT and CDR2 is SNEGSKA in the germline V gene (reference sequence). The CDR3 loop spans 13 amino acids. The CDR3 protein is CSADTDRGYEQYF. The CDR3 DNA follows: TGCAGTGCTGATACGGACAGGGGCTACGAGCAGTACTTC.

This clonotype was observed a few times. This rearrangement joins TRBV3-1 to TRBJ2-7; D unresolved. Trimming pared 8 bases from V and 1 base from J, leaving 9 bases between. CDR1 LGHDT and CDR2 YNNKEL come from the germline V gene (reference sequence). The CDR3 is made up of 12 amino acids. The CDR3 protein is CASGVASYEQYF. The CDR3 DNA reads TGTGCCAGCGGGGTGGCATCCTACGAGCAGTACTTC.

J is TRBJ2-4 and V is TRBV7-9; D uncertain. In germline, CDR1 is SEHNR, CDR2 FQNEAQ (reference sequence). This CDR3 contains 15 residues. Trimming took 5 bases from V and 3 from J, leaving 14 bases between them. The CDR3 protein is CASSPTPSNKNIQYF. CDR3 coding DNA: TGTGCCAGCAGCCCTACCCCCTCGAACAAAAACATTCAGTACTTC.

This clonotype was seen at least ten times. The chain combines TRBV6-5 with TRBJ2-5, with D possibly being TRBD2 (6 bases). CDR3 length equals 14 residues. Germline loops: CDR1 MNHEY, CDR2 SVGAGI. V was shortened by 2 bases and J by 4 bases, with 11 bases between the two germline ends. For the CDR3, the DNA is TGTGCCAGCAGTTACAGGACTAACGGAGAGACCCAGTACTTC. Translating it yields CASSYRTNGETQYF.

The rearrangement links TRBV6-1 to TRBJ2-7, with D perhaps matching TRBD1 (5 bases). The V and J ends lost 9 bases and 2 bases respectively, with 20 bases between them. The CDR3 totals 15 residues. In germline, CDR1 is MNHNS, CDR2 SASEGT. The CDR3 DNA reads TGTGCCAGTTGGAGAGGAACAGGTAACGCCTACGAGCAGTACTTC. This translates into CASWRGTGNAYEQYF.

The V gene is TRBV6-2 or TRBV6-3, the J gene TRBJ2-2; D may correspond to TRBD1 or TRBD2 (6 bases each). CDR1 is MNHEY and CDR2 is SVGEGT in the germline V gene. Trimming removed 4 bases at V and 5 bases at J, with 14 bases between. This CDR3 has 15 residues. The CDR3 DNA reads TGTGCCAGCAGTTCTCTGCGGAGGGGGACCGGGGAGCTGTTTTTT. It translates to CASSSLRRGTGELFF.

This clonotype was seen many times. V is TRBV5-1 and J is TRBJ1-2; D gene uncertain. There are 12 residues in the CDR3. Germline assignment: CDR1 SGHRS and CDR2 YFSETQ. The V gene lost 4 bases and the J gene lost 4 bases, with 8 bases spanning the gap. The CDR3 region has the DNA TGCGCCAGCAGCGGTGCCGTCTATGGCTACACCTTC. The encoded protein is CASSGAVYGYTF.

Only a few counts were recorded for this clonotype. The CDR3 protein is CASGLGVSGNTIYF. The CDR3 DNA sequence: TGTGCTAGTGGCTTAGGGGTCTCTGGAAACACCATATATTTT. The chain employs TRBV12-5 and TRBJ1-3; TRBD1 is a possible D gene (5 bases). The CDR3 has 14 residues. CDR1 is LGHNT and CDR2 is FRNRAP in the germline V gene. The ends were cut back, 6 bases at V and 0 bases at J, with 9 bases in the middle. The full variable domain, rest sourced from reference TRBV12-5 and TRBJ1-3, is DARVTQTPRHKVTEMGQEVTMRCQPILGHNTVFWYRQTMMQGLELLAYFRNRAPLDDSGMPKDRFSAEMPDATLATLKIQPSEPRDSAVYFCASGLGVSGNTIYFGEGSWLTVV.

With respect to this clonotype: The junction differs from germline at one of its ends, possibly a read error. The chain uses TRBV19 and TRBJ1-2; TRBD1 is a possible D gene (6 bases). The CDR3 spans 13 residues. Germline lookup yields CDR1 LNHDA and CDR2 SQIVND (reference sequence). Here the CDR3 reads CASSDSTNCGYTF. In nucleotides, the CDR3 is TGTGCCAGTTCGGACAGCACTAACTGTGGCTACACCTTC.

This clonotype was seen at least ten times. V usage is TRBV11-2 and J usage is TRBJ2-5; D is uncertain. V lost 6 bases and J 3 bases, leaving 5 bases between the germline ends. Per the germline V gene, CDR1 is SGHAT and CDR2 is FQNNGV. The CDR3 extends over 11 amino acids. In nucleotides, the CDR3 is TGTGCCAGCAGTTTCAAAGAGACCCAGTACTTC. This encodes CASSFKETQYF. Variable domain in full (rest from reference TRBV11-2 and TRBJ2-5): EAGVAQSPRYKIIEKRQSVAFWCNPISGHATLYWYQQILGQGPKLLIQFQNNGVVDDSQLPKDRFSAERLKGVDSTLKIQPAKLEDSAVYLCASSFKETQYFGPGTRLLVL.

J is TRBJ1-2 and V is TRBV18; 10 bases align to TRBD1. Trimming removed 5 bases from V and 10 bases from J; junction bases left unmatched: 7. The CDR3 sequence is 13 residues long. Germline V lookup: CDR1 KGHSH, CDR2 LQKENI. The DNA for the CDR3 is TGTGCCAGCTCATCCCGGGACAGGGGTTTCTACACCTTC. Protein sequence: CASSSRDRGFYTF.